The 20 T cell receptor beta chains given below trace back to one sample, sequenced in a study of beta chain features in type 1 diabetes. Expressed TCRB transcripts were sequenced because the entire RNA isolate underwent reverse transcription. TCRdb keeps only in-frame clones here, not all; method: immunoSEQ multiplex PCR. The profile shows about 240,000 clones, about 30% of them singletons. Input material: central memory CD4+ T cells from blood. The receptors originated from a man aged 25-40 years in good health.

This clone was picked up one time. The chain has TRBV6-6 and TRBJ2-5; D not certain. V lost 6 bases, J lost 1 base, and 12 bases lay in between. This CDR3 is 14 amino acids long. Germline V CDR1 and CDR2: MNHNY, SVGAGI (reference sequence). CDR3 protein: CASSPRQVQETQYF. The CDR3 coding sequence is TGTGCCAGCAGCCCCAGACAAGTCCAAGAGACCCAGTACTTC.

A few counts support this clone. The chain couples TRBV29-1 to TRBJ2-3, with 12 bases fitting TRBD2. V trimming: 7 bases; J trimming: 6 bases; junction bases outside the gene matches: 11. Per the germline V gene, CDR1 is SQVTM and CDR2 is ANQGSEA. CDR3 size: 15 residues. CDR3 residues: CSASGTSGPRDTQYF. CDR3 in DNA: TGCAGCGCCTCGGGGACTAGCGGGCCCCGGGATACGCAGTATTTT.

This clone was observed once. CDR3 residues: CASSPGTNTGELFF. CDR3 DNA: TGTGCCAGCAGCCCCGGGACGAACACCGGGGAGCTGTTTTTT. The chain recombines TRBV6-5 with TRBJ2-2; D perhaps matches TRBD2 (5 bases). The CDR3 consists of 14 residues. Per the germline V gene, CDR1 is MNHEY and CDR2 is SVGAGI. V was clipped by 6 bases and J by 0 bases, with 8 bases between them.

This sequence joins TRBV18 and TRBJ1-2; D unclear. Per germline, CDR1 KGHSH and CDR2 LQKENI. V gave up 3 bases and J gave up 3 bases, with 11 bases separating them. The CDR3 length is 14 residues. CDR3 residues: CASSPSPGDYGYTF. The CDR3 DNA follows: TGTGCCAGCTCACCGAGTCCGGGAGACTATGGCTACACCTTC.

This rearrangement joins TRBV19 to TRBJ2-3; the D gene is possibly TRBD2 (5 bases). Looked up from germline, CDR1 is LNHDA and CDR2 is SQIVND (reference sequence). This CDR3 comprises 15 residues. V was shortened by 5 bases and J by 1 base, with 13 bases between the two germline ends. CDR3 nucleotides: TGTGCCAGTAGTTCTTACGGGGATCGCACAGATACGCAGTATTTT. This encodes CASSSYGDRTDTQYF.

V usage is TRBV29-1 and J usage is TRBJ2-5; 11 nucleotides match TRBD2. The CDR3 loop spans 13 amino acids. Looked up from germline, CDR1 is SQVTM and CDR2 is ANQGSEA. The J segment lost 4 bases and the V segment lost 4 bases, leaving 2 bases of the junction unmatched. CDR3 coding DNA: TGCAGCGTTGGACTAGCGGGGTCAGAGACCCAGTACTTC. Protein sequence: CSVGLAGSETQYF. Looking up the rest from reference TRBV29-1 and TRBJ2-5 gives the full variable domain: SAVISQKPSRDICQRGTSLTIQCQVDSQVTMMFWYRQQPGQSLTLIATANQGSEATYESGFVIDKFPISRPNLTFSTLTVSNMSPEDSSIYLCSVGLAGSETQYFGPGTRLLVL.

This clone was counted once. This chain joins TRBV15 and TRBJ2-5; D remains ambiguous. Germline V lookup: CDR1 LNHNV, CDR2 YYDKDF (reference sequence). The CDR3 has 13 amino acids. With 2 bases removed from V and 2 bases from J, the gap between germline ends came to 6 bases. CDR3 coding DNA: TGTGCCACCAGCAGAAACGGGCAAGAGACCCAGTACTTC. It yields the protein CATSRNGQETQYF.

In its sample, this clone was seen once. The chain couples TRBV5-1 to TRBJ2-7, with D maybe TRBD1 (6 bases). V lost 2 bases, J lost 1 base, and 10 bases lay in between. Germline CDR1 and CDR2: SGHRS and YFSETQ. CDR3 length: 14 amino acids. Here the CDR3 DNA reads TGCGCCAGCAGCTTACAGGGTCCTTCCTACGAGCAGTACTTC. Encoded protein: CASSLQGPSYEQYF.

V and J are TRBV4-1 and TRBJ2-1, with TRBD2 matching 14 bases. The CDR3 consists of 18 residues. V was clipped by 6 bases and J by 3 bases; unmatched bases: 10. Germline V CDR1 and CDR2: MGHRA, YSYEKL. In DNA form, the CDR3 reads TGCGCCAGCAGTCCGACTAGCGGGGGGGCCGGTATCTACAATGAGCAGTTCTTC. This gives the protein CASSPTSGGAGIYNEQFF.

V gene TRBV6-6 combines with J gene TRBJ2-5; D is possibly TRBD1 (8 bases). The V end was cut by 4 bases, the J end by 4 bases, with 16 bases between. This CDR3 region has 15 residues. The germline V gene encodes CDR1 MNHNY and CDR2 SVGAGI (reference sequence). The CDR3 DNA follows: TGTGCCAGCAGTTCCCCACAGGGGGGGGGAGAGACCCAGTACTTC. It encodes CASSSPQGGGETQYF.

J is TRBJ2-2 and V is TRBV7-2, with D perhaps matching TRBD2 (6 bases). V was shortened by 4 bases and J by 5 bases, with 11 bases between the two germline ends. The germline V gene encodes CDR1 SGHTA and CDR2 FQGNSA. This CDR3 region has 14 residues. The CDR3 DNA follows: TGTGCCAGCAGCTCAGCGGGCCGGACCGGGGAGCTGTTTTTT. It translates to CASSSAGRTGELFF.

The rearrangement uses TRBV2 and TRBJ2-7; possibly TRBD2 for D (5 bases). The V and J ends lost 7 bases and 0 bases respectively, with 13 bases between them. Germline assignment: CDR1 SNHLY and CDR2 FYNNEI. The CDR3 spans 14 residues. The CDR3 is CASKGSASSYEQYF. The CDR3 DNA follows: TGTGCCAGCAAAGGGAGTGCGAGCTCCTACGAGCAGTACTTC.

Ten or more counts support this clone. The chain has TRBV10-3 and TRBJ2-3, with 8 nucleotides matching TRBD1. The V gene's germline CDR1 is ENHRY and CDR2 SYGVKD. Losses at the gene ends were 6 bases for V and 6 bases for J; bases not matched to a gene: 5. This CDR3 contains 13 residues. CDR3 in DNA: TGTGCCATCAGCCAGGGGGCAGGGGATACGCAGTATTTT. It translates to CAISQGAGDTQYF.

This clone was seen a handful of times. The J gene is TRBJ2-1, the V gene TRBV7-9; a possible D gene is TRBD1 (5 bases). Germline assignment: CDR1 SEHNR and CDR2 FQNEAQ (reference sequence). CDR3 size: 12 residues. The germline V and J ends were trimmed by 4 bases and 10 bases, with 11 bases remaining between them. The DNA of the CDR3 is TGTGCCAGCAGCTCAGACAGCAGAGAGCAGTTCTTC. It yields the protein CASSSDSREQFF.

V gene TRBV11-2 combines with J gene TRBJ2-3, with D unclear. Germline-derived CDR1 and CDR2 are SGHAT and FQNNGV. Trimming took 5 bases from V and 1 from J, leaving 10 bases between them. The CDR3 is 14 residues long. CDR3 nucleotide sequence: TGTGCCAGCAGCCGAGTACTCCGCACAGATACGCAGTATTTT. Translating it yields CASSRVLRTDTQYF.

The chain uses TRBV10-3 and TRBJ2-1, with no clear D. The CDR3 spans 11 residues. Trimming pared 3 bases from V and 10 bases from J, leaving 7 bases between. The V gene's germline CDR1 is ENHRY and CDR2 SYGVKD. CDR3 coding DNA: TGTGCCATCAGTGAAGTCAGCGAGCAGTTCTTC. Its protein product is CAISEVSEQFF.

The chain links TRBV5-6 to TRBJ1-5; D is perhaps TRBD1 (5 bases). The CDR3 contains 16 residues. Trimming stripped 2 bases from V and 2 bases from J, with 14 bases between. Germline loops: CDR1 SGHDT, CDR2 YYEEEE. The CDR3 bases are TGTGCCAGCAGCTTCAGTTCCCGGGGCGGCAATCAGCCCCAGCATTTT. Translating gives CASSFSSRGGNQPQHF.

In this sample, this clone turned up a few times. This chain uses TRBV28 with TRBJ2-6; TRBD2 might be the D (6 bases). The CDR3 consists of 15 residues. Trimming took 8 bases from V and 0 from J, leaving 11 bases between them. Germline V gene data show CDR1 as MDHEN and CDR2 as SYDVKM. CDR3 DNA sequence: TGTGCCAGCCGTGGGGGGAGCTCTGGGGCCAACGTCCTGACTTTC. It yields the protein CASRGGSSGANVLTF.

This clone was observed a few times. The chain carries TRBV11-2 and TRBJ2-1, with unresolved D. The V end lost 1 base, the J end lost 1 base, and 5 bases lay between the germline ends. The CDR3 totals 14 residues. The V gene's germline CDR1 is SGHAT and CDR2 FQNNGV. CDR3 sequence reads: CASSLGGSYNEQFF. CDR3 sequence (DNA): TGTGCCAGCAGCTTAGGGGGTTCCTACAATGAGCAGTTCTTC.

CDR3 in amino acids: CASSLMGSYNSPLHF. For the CDR3, the DNA is TGTGCCAGCAGCTTAATGGGTTCCTATAATTCACCCCTCCACTTT. The genes are TRBV11-2 and TRBJ1-6; D ambiguous. The CDR3 runs 15 residues. V gave up 2 bases and J gave up 1 base, with 6 bases separating them. Germline assignment: CDR1 SGHAT and CDR2 FQNNGV.